Each of the 2 T cell receptor beta chains below was sequenced from the same sample in a study of blood T cells in healthy people across ages. A J-beta primer mix and a sample-barcoded 5' primer were used in a second PCR of about 7 to 12 cycles. TCRdb ran MiXCR on the 5' RACE reads and lists one entry per CDR3 protein. The repertoire has under 1,000,000 distinct CDR3 sequences, around 36% of them found once; the top ten carry 10% to 15%. The sequencing input was blood. Every receptor here comes from a young man in good health.

The gene calls are TRBV27 and TRBJ1-5, with a possible D match to TRBD1 (5 bases). Germline V gives CDR1 MNHEY, CDR2 SMNVEV (reference sequence). V dropped 4 bases and J dropped 3 bases, with 13 bases sitting between them. This CDR3 region has 15 residues. CDR3: CASSSLPRDNQPQHF. The CDR3 nucleotides are TGTGCCAGCAGTTCTCTTCCCAGGGACAATCAGCCCCAGCATTTT.

This chain uses TRBV30 with TRBJ2-2, with a weak D call TRBD1 (6 bases). This CDR3 is 17 amino acids long. Germline lookup yields CDR1 GTSNPN and CDR2 SVGIG (reference sequence). The V and J ends lost 1 base and 8 bases respectively, with 23 bases between them. The CDR3 DNA reads TGTGCCTGGAGTGATACAGGGTTTATAGTGGGTTCAGGGGAGCTGTTTTTT. Translated, it gives CAWSDTGFIVGSGELFF.